The rows below give T cell receptor beta chains drawn from one sample of a study of OX40 agonist ivuxolimab in advanced cancers. Sequencing used immunoSEQ multiplex PCR; TCRdb keeps in-frame clones, though not all of them. The repertoire holds more than 85,000 clones, with approximately 89% as singletons. The sample was CD4+ or CD8+ T cells sorted from blood, taken in a trial of the OX40 agonist ivuxolimab. The receptors originated from an adult with an advanced solid tumor such as melanoma, head and neck, liver or kidney cancer. CDR3s include the opening cysteine and the closing phenylalanine or tryptophan. The D gene is left open where the match is weak. Some rows mark clone size as missing; the rest say once, few, many or name a class of expanded clone.

>-|TRBV30|TRBJ1-2|-
TGTGCCTGGAGCGGCCTCTATGGCTACACCTTC
CAWSGLYGYTF
>-|TRBV19|TRBJ2-7|-
TGTGCCAGTATCCCGGACGAGCAGTACTTC
CASIPDEQYF
>few|TRBV28|TRBJ1-3|TRBD1
TGTGCCAGCAGTTCAGGGGGCTCTGGAAACACCATATATTTT
CASSSGGSGNTIYF
>-|TRBV7-3|TRBJ2-6|-
TGTGCCAGCAGCTTATCAGGAGTGGCCAACGTCCTGACTTTC
CASSLSGVANVLTF
>-|TRBV5-6|TRBJ1-5|-
TGTGCCAGCAGCCAACAAACGGGGGATCAGCCCCAGCATTTT
CASSQQTGDQPQHF
>once|TRBV29-1|TRBJ1-1|TRBD1
TGCAGCGTTGAGGACAGGAGGTTTGACACTGAAGCTTTCTTT
CSVEDRRFDTEAFF
>-|TRBV10-3|TRBJ2-2|-
TGTGCCATCGAAGCATCCGACAGACCCACCGGGGAGCTGTTTTTT
CAIEASDRPTGELFF
>-|TRBV28|TRBJ1-5|-
TGTGCCAGCACGCCTGGCCCTGATCAGCCCCAGCATTTT
CASTPGPDQPQHF
>-|TRBV27|TRBJ1-5|-
TGTGCCAGCAGTTTCGGGCGCAATCAGCCCCAGCATTTT
CASSFGRNQPQHF
>-|TRBV4-1|TRBJ2-3|TRBD2
TGCGCCAGCAGCCAAGACTCGACTAGCGGGAGGTATACAGATACGCAGTATTTT
CASSQDSTSGRYTDTQYF